Listed here are 24 T cell receptor beta chains from one sample, sequenced in a study of T cell clones after liver transplantation. Assay used: immunoSEQ multiplex PCR; TCRdb lists only in-frame clones, some missing. The data hold roughly 65,000 clones, with 80% to 95% observed a single time. The specimen was CD4+ T cells from blood, collected less than 28 months after liver transplant. Receptor source: a human patient who received a liver transplant. The T cells may come from the graft donor.

The rearrangement links TRBV18 to TRBJ2-2; D ambiguous. Germline CDR1 is KGHSH and CDR2 is LQKENI. The germline V and J ends were trimmed by 1 base and 6 bases, with 15 bases remaining between them. This CDR3 is built from 16 residues. The CDR3 spells CASSPRAIASAGELFF. In nucleotides, the CDR3 is TGTGCCAGCTCACCACGGGCTATCGCAAGTGCCGGGGAGCTGTTTTTT.

The rearrangement uses TRBV7-2 and TRBJ2-6; D is perhaps TRBD2 (6 bases). Germline-derived CDR1 and CDR2 are SGHTA and FQGNSA. There are 15 residues in the CDR3. Between the trimmed V and J ends, which lost 3 bases and 1 base, there was a span of 7 bases. CDR3 bases: TGTGCCAGCAGCTTTAGCGGATCTGGGGCCAACGTCCTGACTTTC. Translated: CASSFSGSGANVLTF.

The J gene is TRBJ1-1, the V gene TRBV5-1, with no clear D. This CDR3 is 14 amino acids long. V was clipped by 2 bases and J by 1 base, with 9 bases between them. CDR1 SGHRS and CDR2 YFSETQ come from the germline V gene. In DNA, the CDR3 is TGCGCCAGCAGCTTAACGGCTTCGAACACTGAAGCTTTCTTT. Amino acids: CASSLTASNTEAFF.

The rearrangement joins TRBV19 to TRBJ1-5; D gene unclear. The CDR3 loop spans 15 amino acids. CDR1 is LNHDA and CDR2 is SQIVND in the germline V gene (reference sequence). V lost 3 bases, J lost 2 bases, and 11 bases lay in between. This CDR3 is CASSIQGLGNQPQHF. Here the CDR3 DNA reads TGTGCCAGTAGTATTCAAGGGTTGGGCAATCAGCCCCAGCATTTT.

The V gene is TRBV5-1, the J gene TRBJ2-1, with 8 bases matching TRBD2. Looked up from germline, CDR1 is SGHRS and CDR2 is YFSETQ. CDR3 length equals 15 residues. The V gene end was trimmed by 6 bases and the J gene end by 2 bases; junction bases not matched to a gene: 7. CDR3 bases: TGCGCCAGCATGACCGGGACTAGTCCCTACAATGAGCAGTTCTTC. It encodes CASMTGTSPYNEQFF.

This chain connects TRBV7-8 to TRBJ1-1, with D uncertain. V dropped 5 bases and J dropped 11 bases, with 12 bases sitting between them. The CDR3 has 11 amino acids. The germline CDR1 and CDR2 sequences are SGHVS and FQNEAQ. CDR3 bases: TGTGCCAGCAGCATTCATCAATCTGCTTTCTTT. Its translation is CASSIHQSAFF.

The chain joins TRBV25-1 to TRBJ2-2, with 9 nucleotides matching TRBD2. The J segment lost 5 bases and the V segment lost 5 bases, leaving 3 bases of the junction unmatched. This CDR3 is 14 amino acids long. Looked up from germline, CDR1 is MGHDK and CDR2 is SYGVNS. The CDR3 spells CASSPAGGTGELFF. As DNA, the CDR3 is TGTGCCAGCAGTCCAGCGGGAGGAACCGGGGAGCTGTTTTTT.

This chain joins TRBV11-3 and TRBJ2-3; a weak D match, TRBD2 (6 bases). Trimming cost V 7 bases and J 3 bases, with 17 bases left between them. CDR1 and CDR2 (germline): SGHNT, YENEEA. CDR3 length equals 15 residues. The CDR3 bases are TGTGCCAGCAAATTAGGGGACGGGAGAACAGATACGCAGTATTTT. As protein: CASKLGDGRTDTQYF. The variable domain in full, with the rest retrieved from reference TRBV11-3 and TRBJ2-3, is EAGVVQSPRYKIIEKKQPVAFWCNPISGHNTLYWYLQNLGQGPELLIRYENEEAVDDSQLPKDRFSAERLKGVDSTLKIQPAELGDSAVYLCASKLGDGRTDTQYFGPGTRLTVL.

The chain joins TRBV19 to TRBJ1-3; D is possibly TRBD1 (5 bases). V was clipped by 5 bases and J by 5 bases, with 10 bases between them. Germline CDR1 reads LNHDA; CDR2 reads SQIVND (reference sequence). The CDR3 is 13 residues long. The CDR3 DNA follows: TGTGCCAGTAGTCCGACAGCGAGAAACACCATATATTTT. Residues: CASSPTARNTIYF. Full variable domain (outside the CDR3, taken from reference TRBV19 and TRBJ1-3): DGGITQSPKYLFRKEGQNVTLSCEQNLNHDAMYWYRQDPGQGLRLIYYSQIVNDFQKGDIAEGYSVSREKKESFPLTVTSAQKNPTAFYLCASSPTARNTIYFGEGSWLTVV.

This clone was seen a single time. The chain carries TRBV2 and TRBJ2-5; a weak D match, TRBD1 (6 bases). V lost 5 bases, J lost 2 bases, and 9 bases lay in between. There are 13 residues in the CDR3. Per the germline V gene, CDR1 is SNHLY and CDR2 is FYNNEI. In nucleotides, the CDR3 is TGTGCCAGCAGTCGGACAGCTCAAGAGACCCAGTACTTC. The encoded protein is CASSRTAQETQYF.

The V and J genes are TRBV5-6 and TRBJ1-1; possibly TRBD1 for D (6 bases). This CDR3 contains 16 residues. V dropped 4 bases and J dropped 0 bases, with 16 bases sitting between them. Germline-derived CDR1 and CDR2 are SGHDT and YYEEEE. CDR3 DNA: TGTGCCAGCAGCCCCGGGGGGGCAGGGATGAACACTGAAGCTTTCTTT. Its translation is CASSPGGAGMNTEAFF.

The J gene is TRBJ2-1, the V gene TRBV2; D is unclear. The germline V gene has CDR1 SNHLY and CDR2 FYNNEI. Between the trimmed V and J ends, which lost 3 bases and 0 bases, there was a span of 6 bases. The CDR3 is made up of 14 amino acids. The CDR3, as DNA: TGTGCCAGCAGTGACCTCTACTCCTACAATGAGCAGTTCTTC. This sequence encodes CASSDLYSYNEQFF. Complete variable domain (other parts from reference TRBV2 and TRBJ2-1): EPEVTQTPSHQVTQMGQEVILRCVPISNHLYFYWYRQILGQKVEFLVSFYNNEISEKSEIFDDQFSVERPDGSNFTLKIRSTKLEDSAMYFCASSDLYSYNEQFFGPGTRLTVL.

V is TRBV19 and J is TRBJ2-7, with TRBD2 identical over 14 bases. Germline CDR1 is LNHDA and CDR2 is SQIVND (reference sequence). The junction had 7 bases not matched to a gene; V was cut back by 3 bases and J by 0 bases. The CDR3 has 18 amino acids. The CDR3 region is CASSIGTSGGKFSYEQYF. The CDR3 nucleotides are TGTGCCAGTAGTATTGGGACTAGCGGGGGAAAATTCTCCTACGAGCAGTACTTC.

This clone was detected once. This rearrangement joins TRBV5-6 to TRBJ2-3; TRBD2 aligns across 9 bases. The germline CDR1 and CDR2 sequences are SGHDT and YYEEEE. The CDR3 consists of 16 residues. V lost 4 bases, J lost 5 bases, and 11 bases stayed unmatched. CDR3 in DNA: TGTGCCAGCAGCCTTAGCGGGAGAGTGCAGATAGATACGCAGTATTTT. Protein sequence: CASSLSGRVQIDTQYF. Full variable domain (rest looked up from reference TRBV5-6 and TRBJ2-3): DAGVTQSPTHLIKTRGQQVTLRCSPKSGHDTVSWYQQALGQGPQFIFQYYEEEERQRGNFPDRFSGHQFPNYSSELNVNALLLGDSALYLCASSLSGRVQIDTQYFGPGTRLTVL.

The J gene is TRBJ2-7, the V gene TRBV7-2; D tentatively fits TRBD1 or TRBD2 (5 bases each). Trimming cost V 3 bases and J 2 bases, with 8 bases left between them. CDR3 length: 13 residues. Looked up from germline, CDR1 is SGHTA and CDR2 is FQGNSA. The CDR3 is CASSLRGPYEQYF. CDR3 in DNA: TGTGCCAGCAGCTTGAGGGGCCCCTACGAGCAGTACTTC.

For the CDR3, the DNA is TGTGCCAGCTCACCCCGCAGGGATCAAGAGACCCAGTACTTC. Translated, it gives CASSPRRDQETQYF. The J gene is TRBJ2-5, the V gene TRBV18; a weak D match, TRBD1 (5 bases). CDR3 length: 14 residues. Germline lookup yields CDR1 KGHSH and CDR2 LQKENI. The V end lost 3 bases, the J end lost 2 bases, and 10 bases lay between the germline ends.

This clone was observed a single time. V is TRBV14 and J is TRBJ1-4; tentatively, D is TRBD1 (5 bases). The CDR3 totals 14 residues. The germline V gene has CDR1 SGHDN and CDR2 FVKESK. V dropped 5 bases and J dropped 6 bases, with 13 bases sitting between them. The CDR3 loop reads CASSSRREDEKLFF. CDR3 bases: TGTGCCAGCAGCTCCCGCAGGGAGGATGAAAAACTGTTTTTT.

The V call is TRBV4-1, the J call TRBJ2-7; 8 nucleotides match TRBD2. Germline V gives CDR1 MGHRA, CDR2 YSYEKL. The CDR3 is 17 amino acids. Trimming cost V 0 bases and J 3 bases; bases outside gene matches: 10. The CDR3 protein is CASSQDRTGGLFYEQYF. In nucleotides, the CDR3 is TGCGCCAGCAGCCAAGATAGGACGGGAGGGCTCTTCTACGAGCAGTACTTC.

The chain employs TRBV2 and TRBJ2-3; D not resolved. CDR3 size: 14 residues. Germline V CDR1 and CDR2: SNHLY, FYNNEI. Trimming cost V 5 bases and J 0 bases, with 9 bases left between them. The DNA for the CDR3 is TGTGCCAGCAGTAACCCGGTTAGCACAGATACGCAGTATTTT. Protein sequence: CASSNPVSTDTQYF.

This chain joins TRBV28 and TRBJ2-5; 9 positions match TRBD1. The CDR3 covers 13 residues. V was clipped by 1 base and J by 11 bases; unmatched bases: 5. CDR1 and CDR2 from the germline V gene are MDHEN and SYDVKM. The CDR3 region is CASSLLGQGGQYF. The CDR3, as DNA: TGTGCCAGCAGTTTATTGGGACAGGGTGGGCAGTACTTC.

V usage is TRBV18 and J usage is TRBJ2-1; 9 bases fit TRBD1. Germline values: CDR1 KGHSH, CDR2 LQKENI. J was trimmed by 7 bases and V by 3 bases; bases with no gene match: 4. The CDR3 is 14 amino acids. The CDR3 sequence is CASSPRTGENEQFF. In nucleotides, the CDR3 is TGTGCCAGCTCACCGAGGACAGGGGAGAATGAGCAGTTCTTC.

This clone was seen once. The rearrangement joins TRBV18 to TRBJ2-7; tentative D call: TRBD1 (8 bases). The V and J ends lost 5 bases and 4 bases respectively, with 15 bases between them. The CDR3 is made up of 14 amino acids. Germline-derived CDR1 and CDR2 are KGHSH and LQKENI. DNA of the CDR3: TGTGCCAGCTCAGTAGGACAGGGAGGGTACGAGCAGTACTTC. It encodes CASSVGQGGYEQYF.

This clone came up once. The gene calls are TRBV14 and TRBJ2-1, with TRBD1 as a possible D gene (6 bases). Trimming pared 10 bases from V and 12 bases from J, leaving 16 bases between. CDR1 SGHDN and CDR2 FVKESK come from the germline V gene. The CDR3 consists of 11 residues. CDR3 sequence: CATQGPSRQFF. In nucleotides, the CDR3 is TGTGCCACCCAGGGGCCTAGTAGGCAGTTCTTC.

This clone has a handful of counts. The V gene is TRBV4-2, the J gene TRBJ2-3; 11 nucleotides agree with TRBD2. Losses at the gene ends were 1 base for V and 0 bases for J; bases not matched to a gene: 0. The CDR3 length is 16 residues. CDR1 and CDR2 from the germline V gene are LGHNA and YNFKEQ. The CDR3 loop reads CASSQGTSGSTDTQYF. The CDR3 coding sequence is TGTGCCAGCAGCCAAGGGACTAGCGGGAGCACAGATACGCAGTATTTT.